This T cell receptor beta chain came from a study of STAT3 mutations in large granular lymphocyte leukemia. Study summary: More than half of T-LGLL patients received immunosuppressive therapy. The study, taken as a whole, reports: Every T-cell large granular lymphocyte leukemia patient had at least one immunodominant TCR beta clonotype. Sampling intervals varied between patients and samples.

Method: immunoSEQ multiplex PCR; TCRdb's copy keeps in-frame clones and lacks some. The sample shows some 37,000 clones, approximately 90% of them seen only once. On this clone: Antigen unknown.

The CDR3 is 12 residues long. Trimming left V 5 bases short and J 2 bases short, with 6 bases between. Germline lookup yields CDR1 MNHEY and CDR2 SMNVEV (reference sequence). This sequence joins TRBV27 and TRBJ1-2, with D tentatively TRBD1 (5 bases). The sample was PBMCs. The clonotype originates from a human donor with T large granular lymphocyte leukemia. Some clones in this sample may be carry-over from other donors' samples. CDR3 loop: CASSRQNYGYTF. Written as DNA, the CDR3 is TGTGCCAGCAGTCGACAGAACTATGGCTACACCTTC.